Listed below are T cell receptor beta chains from one sample, sequenced in a study of blood T cells in healthy people across ages. TCRdb reprocessed the 5' RACE reads with MiXCR, giving one entry per CDR3 protein. The sample has 540,000 or so distinct CDR3 sequences, more than 45% seen once. Sequencing was done on a sample of blood. Receptor source: an elderly man in good health. CDR3s include the opening cysteine and the closing phenylalanine or tryptophan. A D gene is named only where the DNA matches it firmly. The listing skips clone size in some rows; elsewhere it reads once, few, many or a size class.

j_call	clone_size	d_call	v_call	cdr3_nt	cdr3_aa
TRBJ2-1	NA	NA	TRBV18	TGTGCCAGCTCACCACAAGGTGAAAGCGGTGAGCAGTTCTTC	CASSPQGESGEQFF
TRBJ2-7	NA	NA	TRBV5-5	TGTGCCAGCAGCTCCACGGCGGGACAGATGTACGAGCAGTACTTC	CASSSTAGQMYEQYF
TRBJ2-5	once	TRBD2	TRBV20-1	TGCAGTGCTCTAACTAGCGACCCATACAATGAGCAGTACTTC	CSALTSDPYNEQYF
TRBJ1-2	NA	NA	TRBV20-1	TGCAGTGCTAGAGACCAGGGTGAGGGCTACACCTTC	CSARDQGEGYTF
TRBJ2-1	NA	NA	TRBV7-2	TGTGCCAGCAGCTTAGGTTACATAAACAATGAGCAGTTCTTC	CASSLGYINNEQFF
TRBJ2-5	NA	TRBD2	TRBV7-2	TGTGCCAGCAGCCTTTTCCCCACAGCGGGGGGGAAAGAGACCCAGTACTTC	CASSLFPTAGGKETQYF
TRBJ1-2	once	TRBD1	TRBV7-9	TGTGCCAGCAGCCCGGGACAGGGATTCTATGGCTACACCTTC	CASSPGQGFYGYTF
TRBJ1-4	NA	NA	TRBV7-9	TGTGCCAGCAGCCCCGGGGCACGGGGTGAAAAACTGTTTTTT	CASSPGARGEKLFF
TRBJ1-5	NA	NA	TRBV2	TGTGCCAGCAGACCGACGGACCCGGTCGGGCCCCAGCATTTT	CASRPTDPVGPQHF
TRBJ1-2	NA	NA	TRBV15	TGTGCCACCAGCAGAGAACGGGACTATGGCTACACCTTC	CATSRERDYGYTF
TRBJ2-1	NA	TRBD2	TRBV7-9	TGTGCCAGCATGATCAGCGGGGGGGCGAATGAGCAGTTCTTC	CASMISGGANEQFF
TRBJ2-3	NA	NA	TRBV7-3	TGTGCCAGCAGCTTTAGGGGCTGGGATACGCAGTATTTT	CASSFRGWDTQYF
TRBJ1-4	NA	NA	TRBV4-3	TGCGCCAGCAGCCAAGATGGGTCGATTAATGAAAAACTGTTTTTT	CASSQDGSINEKLFF
TRBJ1-1	NA	NA	TRBV10-3	TGTGCCACCCTGGAGTCCATGAACACTGAAGCTTTCTTT	CATLESMNTEAFF
TRBJ2-3	many	NA	TRBV6-6	TGTGCCAGCAGCCCCCATAGGGAGTCCACAGATACGCAGTATTTT	CASSPHRESTDTQYF
TRBJ2-1	NA	TRBD2	TRBV13	TGTGCCAGCAGCCCGGGGGGGAGCCCCTACAATGAGCAGTTCTTC	CASSPGGSPYNEQFF
TRBJ2-1	many	NA	TRBV6-5	TGTGCCAGCAGTTATTACGGGGCGACCTACAATGAGCAGTTCTTC	CASSYYGATYNEQFF
TRBJ1-1	few	TRBD1	TRBV29-1	TGCAGCGTTGTCCCAGGGGGGAACACTGAAGCTTTCTTT	CSVVPGGNTEAFF
TRBJ2-5	NA	NA	TRBV7-9	TGTGCCAGCAGCTTAGATTTTTCGGAGACCCAGTACTTC	CASSLDFSETQYF
TRBJ2-3	few	NA	TRBV20-1	TGCAGTGCACAGGTGGGGGGGGCTTTGGATACGCAGTATTTT	CSAQVGGALDTQYF
TRBJ1-1	NA	NA	TRBV29-1	TGCAGCGTTATCCGAGGGGTATTGAACACTGAAGCTTTCTTT	CSVIRGVLNTEAFF
TRBJ2-3	few	TRBD2	TRBV7-9	TGTGCCAGCTCAAGGGAGACTAGCGGCACAGATACGCAGTATTTT	CASSRETSGTDTQYF
TRBJ2-1	NA	TRBD2	TRBV20-1	TGCAGTGCCTCGCGGGGGGGGAGCTCCTACAATGAGCAGTTCTTC	CSASRGGSSYNEQFF
TRBJ2-1	many	TRBD1	TRBV6-5	TGTGCCAGCAGTTACACCGGGACAGGGGGCGATGAGCGGTTCTTC	CASSYTGTGGDERFF
TRBJ1-6	NA	TRBD1	TRBV20-1	TGCAGTGCTAGAGTCCTGGGACAGGATTATAATTCACCCCTCCACTTT	CSARVLGQDYNSPLHF
TRBJ1-2	NA	TRBD1	TRBV4-3	TGCGCCAGCAGCCAGGTGCAGGGGGCAGGGGGCTACACCTTC	CASSQVQGAGGYTF
TRBJ1-2	NA	TRBD1	TRBV29-1	TGCAGCGTTGAGGACAGGGGGCGTGGCTACACCTTC	CSVEDRGRGYTF